Given below is one TCR beta chain in context. Its antigen is undetermined. A J-beta primer mix and a sample-barcoded 5' primer were used in a second PCR of about 7 to 12 cycles. TCRdb analysed the 5' RACE reads with MiXCR anew, one entry per CDR3 protein. The profile shows roughly 2 million distinct CDR3 sequences, about 50% of them singletons. The data are from a study of blood T cells in healthy people across ages. Study-wide findings and caveats: Compared with aged donors, long-lived donors showed fewer expanded clones, suggesting selection.

J gave up 7 bases and V 2 bases, and 5 bases lay outside the gene matches. The CDR3 runs 14 residues. Germline V CDR1 and CDR2: SGHTA, FQGNSA. The chain recombines TRBV7-2 with TRBJ1-2, with TRBD1 matching over 9 bases. The TCR was taken from a woman between 40 and 55 years old in good health. Sequencing was carried out using blood. CDR3 DNA: TGTGCCAGCAGCTTACACAGGGGGCAAGGTGGCTACACCTTC. Its translation: CASSLHRGQGGYTF.